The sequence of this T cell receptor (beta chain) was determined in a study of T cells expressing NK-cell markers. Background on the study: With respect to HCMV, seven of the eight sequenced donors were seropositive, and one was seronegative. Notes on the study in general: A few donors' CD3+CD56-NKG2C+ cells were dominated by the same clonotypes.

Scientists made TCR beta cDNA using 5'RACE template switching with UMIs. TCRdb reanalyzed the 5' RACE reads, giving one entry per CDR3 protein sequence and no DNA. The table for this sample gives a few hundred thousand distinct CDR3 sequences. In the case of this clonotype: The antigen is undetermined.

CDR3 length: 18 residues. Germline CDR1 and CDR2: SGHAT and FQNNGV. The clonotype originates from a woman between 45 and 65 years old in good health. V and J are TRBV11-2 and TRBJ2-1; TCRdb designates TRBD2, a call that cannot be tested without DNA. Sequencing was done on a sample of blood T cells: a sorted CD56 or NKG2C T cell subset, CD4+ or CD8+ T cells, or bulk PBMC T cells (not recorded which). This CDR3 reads CASSLDLRGYGGYNEQFF.